Listed here are 21 T cell receptor beta chains from one sample, sequenced in a study of vaccination and CD4 T cells after COVID-19. These receptors are not linked to any known antigen. Treatment here: roughly 10-day PBMC culture with coronavirus spike peptide pools or control peptides (ViraFEST assay). An Oncomine TCR Beta short-read assay was used to sequence the DNA from cultured CD4+ T cells. MiXCR was run by TCRdb on the PCR reads, yielding one entry per CDR3 protein. The sample has tens of thousands of distinct CDR3 sequences, 45% to 65% seen once. What was sequenced was CD4+ T cells from blood, cultured in vitro. All receptors come from a human donor who had recovered from COVID-19.

The chain employs TRBV3-1 and TRBJ1-1; D not certain. The V end lost 0 bases, the J end lost 1 base, and 3 bases lay between the germline ends. This CDR3 has 13 residues. The germline CDR1 and CDR2 sequences are LGHDT and YNNKEL (reference sequence). CDR3 DNA sequence: TGTGCCAGCAGCCAAGAGACGAACACTGAAGCTTTCTTT. It is translated as CASSQETNTEAFF.

The chain employs TRBV7-3 and TRBJ2-2; no definite D call. Germline V lookup: CDR1 SGHTA, CDR2 FQGTGA. The V end was cut by 2 bases, the J end by 5 bases, with 6 bases between. The CDR3 totals 13 residues. In DNA form, the CDR3 reads TGTGCCAGCAGCTTATCCGGGACCGGGGAGCTGTTTTTT. Translated, it gives CASSLSGTGELFF.

V usage is TRBV28 and J usage is TRBJ1-1, with D uncertain. Germline V lookup: CDR1 MDHEN, CDR2 SYDVKM. This CDR3 has 11 amino acids. Trimming pared 3 bases from V and 3 bases from J, leaving 2 bases between. DNA of the CDR3: TGTGCCAGCAGTTTTTACACTGAAGCTTTCTTT. It yields the protein CASSFYTEAFF.

The chain recombines TRBV10-3 with TRBJ1-1; D is unclear. With 3 bases removed from V and 1 base from J, the gap between germline ends came to 15 bases. CDR1 is ENHRY and CDR2 is SYGVKD in the germline V gene. The CDR3 runs to 16 residues. DNA for the CDR3: TGTGCCATCAGTGAAGTTCAATCGGTGCCGAACACTGAAGCTTTCTTT. Translated: CAISEVQSVPNTEAFF.

The rearrangement joins TRBV10-3 to TRBJ2-3; D tentatively reads TRBD1 or TRBD2 (5 bases each). The CDR3 extends over 16 amino acids. In germline, CDR1 is ENHRY, CDR2 SYGVKD. The V end was cut by 2 bases, the J end by 1 base, with 13 bases between. For the CDR3, the DNA is TGTGCCATCAGTGAGACGGGGCTCTCCGGCACAGATACGCAGTATTTT. Its protein is CAISETGLSGTDTQYF.

The J gene is TRBJ2-5, the V gene TRBV30, with D uncertain. This CDR3 contains 12 residues. The ends were cut back, 4 bases at V and 1 base at J, with 7 bases in the middle. Germline CDR1 and CDR2: GTSNPN and SVGIG (reference sequence). CDR3: CAWTTSQETQYF. For the CDR3, the DNA is TGTGCCTGGACAACCTCCCAAGAGACCCAGTACTTC.

The rearrangement links TRBV11-3 to TRBJ2-7, with 9 bases lining up with TRBD2. CDR1 is SGHNT and CDR2 is YENEEA in the germline V gene. The CDR3 has 16 residues. The V gene end was trimmed by 3 bases and the J gene end by 3 bases; junction bases not matched to a gene: 9. CDR3 region: CASSFRSSGVNYEQYF. The CDR3 region has the DNA TGTGCCAGCAGCTTCCGTTCTAGCGGGGTTAACTACGAGCAGTACTTC.

This clonotype was seen more than once but under ten times. The chain combines TRBV27 with TRBJ1-3, with a tentative D call TRBD1 (5 bases). The CDR3 loop spans 14 amino acids. Trimming shortened V by 6 bases and J by 2 bases, and 11 bases separated the two germline ends. Germline values: CDR1 MNHEY, CDR2 SMNVEV (reference sequence). The CDR3 region has the DNA TGTGCCAGCAGCCACCAGGGTACTGGAAACACCATATATTTT. Amino acids: CASSHQGTGNTIYF.

The chain uses TRBV6-1 and TRBJ2-7, with 8 bases fitting TRBD1. V lost 2 bases to trimming and J lost 5 bases; unmatched junction nucleotides: 8. Germline values: CDR1 MNHNS, CDR2 SASEGT. The CDR3 extends over 15 amino acids. The CDR3: CASSEFRGQGDEQYF. The CDR3 DNA is TGTGCCAGCAGTGAATTCAGGGGGCAGGGTGACGAGCAGTACTTC.

This chain uses TRBV12-3 or TRBV12-4 with TRBJ1-2, with a tentative D call TRBD1 (5 bases). This CDR3 is 13 amino acids long. With 3 bases removed from V and 8 bases from J, the gap between germline ends came to 13 bases. CDR3: CASSLGREGGYTF. CDR3 coding DNA: TGTGCCAGCAGTTTGGGCAGGGAGGGAGGCTACACCTTC.

V gene TRBV10-3 combines with J gene TRBJ2-5; D is possibly TRBD1 (5 bases). The V gene lost 0 bases and the J gene lost 4 bases, with 9 bases spanning the gap. This CDR3 is built from 14 residues. In germline, CDR1 is ENHRY, CDR2 SYGVKD. Here the CDR3 reads CAISESRQPETQYF. The DNA of the CDR3 is TGTGCCATCAGTGAGTCGAGACAGCCAGAGACCCAGTACTTC.

This clonotype was detected a few times. The chain recombines TRBV5-5 with TRBJ2-5, with 8 bases aligning to TRBD1. The CDR3 is 15 residues long. Germline CDR1 is SGHKS and CDR2 is YYEKEE (reference sequence). The ends lost 3 bases at V and 5 bases at J; junction bases unmatched: 9. The CDR3 nucleotides read TGTGCCAGCAGCTACGCGACAGGGGTCTACGAGACCCAGTACTTC. Amino acids: CASSYATGVYETQYF.

This clonotype turned up a few times. The chain has TRBV5-1 and TRBJ1-5, with 12 nucleotides matching TRBD1. Germline V gives CDR1 SGHRS, CDR2 YFSETQ. The CDR3 has 15 residues. J lost 7 bases, V lost 3 bases, and 5 bases had no gene match. DNA of the CDR3: TGCGCCAGCAGCTCGGGACAGGGGGCAGGACAGCCCCAGCATTTT. The encoded protein is CASSSGQGAGQPQHF.

The J gene is TRBJ1-1, the V gene TRBV2; D gene uncertain. The CDR3 loop spans 15 amino acids. V was pared by 6 bases and J by 0 bases, with 14 bases between. Germline CDR1 and CDR2: SNHLY and FYNNEI. The DNA for the CDR3 is TGTGCCAGCAGATTAGGGAGAGGGATGAACACTGAAGCTTTCTTT. Translation gives CASRLGRGMNTEAFF.

This rearrangement joins TRBV27 to TRBJ2-2, with D hard to call. Germline values: CDR1 MNHEY, CDR2 SMNVEV (reference sequence). The CDR3 sequence is 16 residues long. V was pared by 4 bases and J by 5 bases, with 17 bases between. The CDR3 region has the DNA TGTGCCAGCAGTTCCCCTACCAGAACCTCTACCGGGGAGCTGTTTTTT. This codes for CASSSPTRTSTGELFF.

V is TRBV20-1 and J is TRBJ1-1; D ambiguous. Germline V gene data show CDR1 as DFQATT and CDR2 as SNEGSKA (reference sequence). The CDR3 has 11 residues. Trimming took off 2 bases at V and 5 bases at J, with 6 bases between the two ends. For the CDR3, the DNA is TGCAGTGCTAGATTGAGAACTGAAGCTTTCTTT. It specifies CSARLRTEAFF.

This clonotype has more than one count but fewer than ten. The V call is TRBV20-1, the J call TRBJ1-6; TRBD1 is a possible D gene (5 bases). V lost 0 bases and J lost 4, with 19 bases in between. The germline CDR1 and CDR2 sequences are DFQATT and SNEGSKA (reference sequence). The CDR3 has 18 amino acids. The CDR3 reads CSARDVRGDFEYNSPLHF. The DNA for the CDR3 is TGCAGTGCTAGAGACGTCCGGGGCGACTTCGAGTATAATTCACCCCTCCACTTT.

V is TRBV3-1 and J is TRBJ1-6; D might be TRBD1 (5 bases). The CDR3 loop spans 15 amino acids. The germline V and J ends were trimmed by 1 base and 13 bases, with 17 bases remaining between them. Per the germline V gene, CDR1 is LGHDT and CDR2 is YNNKEL (reference sequence). CDR3 DNA: TGTGCCAGCAGCCAAGGGGGGGAGCGAAGGATTCCCCTCCACTTT. It is translated as CASSQGGERRIPLHF.

The V call is TRBV11-2, the J call TRBJ1-2; 8 nucleotides match TRBD1. The CDR3 is 15 residues long. Germline V gene sequence: CDR1 SGHAT, CDR2 FQNNGV. The ends lost 1 base at V and 4 bases at J; junction bases unmatched: 5. CDR3 residues: CASSLGQGLAYGYTF. The CDR3 DNA follows: TGTGCCAGCAGCTTAGGACAGGGGTTGGCCTATGGCTACACCTTC.

This chain connects TRBV7-9 to TRBJ2-7; 10 bases agree with TRBD1. Germline trimming cut 1 base from V and 3 bases from J; bases unmatched to any gene: 3. CDR3 length: 15 amino acids. Per germline, CDR1 SEHNR and CDR2 FQNEAQ (reference sequence). This CDR3 reads CASSLGDRGGYEQYF. The CDR3 nucleotides are TGTGCCAGCAGCTTAGGGGACAGGGGAGGCTACGAGCAGTACTTC.

This clonotype appeared a single time. This chain links TRBV30 with TRBJ1-6; D unclear. Germline CDR1 reads GTSNPN; CDR2 reads SVGIG (reference sequence). The CDR3 runs 12 residues. V lost 3 bases, J lost 7 bases, and 7 bases lay in between. The DNA for the CDR3 is TGTGCCTGGAGACGTAAAAATTCACCCCTCCACTTT. It encodes CAWRRKNSPLHF.